The T cell receptor (beta chain) described here comes from a study of cytomegalovirus exposure and HLA in healthy donors. Study-level information: The approximately 120 validation repertoires used the same platform as the roughly 670 first-cohort repertoires (as reported by a later analysis). Broader study findings: Whilst most TCR sequences proved rare, a subset of public TCRs occurred across many donors.

This clone was seen more than once but under ten times. The antigen is unknown. Libraries were prepared by immunoSEQ multiplex PCR; TCRdb keeps only in-frame clonotypes and omits some of them. The data contain some 130,000 clones, 85% to 90% of them singletons. Germline CDR1 is SGHTA and CDR2 is FQGNSA. The germline V and J ends were trimmed by 9 bases and 10 bases, with 16 bases remaining between them. The CDR3 extends over 13 amino acids. This chain connects TRBV7-2 to TRBJ1-6; D gene unclear. The sequencing input was PBMCs. The TCR comes from a woman younger than 35 in good health and CMV-seronegative. Here the CDR3 reads CASAVMSPSPLHF. In nucleotides, the CDR3 is TGTGCCAGTGCGGTCATGTCTCCCTCACCCCTCCACTTT.